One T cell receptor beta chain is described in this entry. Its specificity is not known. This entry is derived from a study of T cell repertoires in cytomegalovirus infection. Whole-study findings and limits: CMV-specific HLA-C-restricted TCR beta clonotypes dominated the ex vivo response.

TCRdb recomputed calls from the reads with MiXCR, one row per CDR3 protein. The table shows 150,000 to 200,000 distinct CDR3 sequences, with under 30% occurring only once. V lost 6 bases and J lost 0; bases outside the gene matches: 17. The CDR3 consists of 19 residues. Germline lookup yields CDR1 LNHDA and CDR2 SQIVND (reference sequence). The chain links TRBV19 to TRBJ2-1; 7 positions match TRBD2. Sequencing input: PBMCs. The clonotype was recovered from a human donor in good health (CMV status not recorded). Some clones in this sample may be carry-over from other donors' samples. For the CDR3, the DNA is TGTGCCAGTAGGCCCGGGATGAGGGGACTACCATTCTCCTACAATGAGCAGTTCTTC. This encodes CASRPGMRGLPFSYNEQFF.